A single sample is the source of the 29 T cell receptor beta chains below, sequenced in a study of ipilimumab plus nivolumab after autologous stem cell transplantation. TCRdb's table, derived via immunoSEQ multiplex PCR, lists solely in-frame clones and lacks some. The data hold tens of thousands of clones, with 80% to 95% observed a single time. Here the sequenced sample was PBMCs, taken in a trial of ipilimumab plus nivolumab as post-transplant consolidation. The receptor source for this set is a male donor with multiple myeloma.

This clone is a singleton in its sample. The V gene is TRBV4-1, the J gene TRBJ2-7; 13 nucleotides align to TRBD2. CDR1 is MGHRA and CDR2 is YSYEKL in the germline V gene. With 1 base clipped from V and 7 bases from J, the junction kept 4 bases outside the gene matches. This CDR3 comprises 15 residues. In nucleotides, the CDR3 is TGCGCCAGCAGCCAAGTGGGGACTAGCGGGATGGAGCAGTACTTC. Protein: CASSQVGTSGMEQYF.

The chain joins TRBV6-5 to TRBJ2-3; D is perhaps TRBD1 or TRBD2 (5 bases each). V lost 7 bases to trimming and J lost 7 bases, with 18 bases between them. The germline CDR1 and CDR2 sequences are MNHEY and SVGAGI. The CDR3 contains 14 residues. CDR3 bases: TGTGCCAGCACCGAACCTCGGGACCCCAATACGCAGTATTTT. It translates to CASTEPRDPNTQYF.

The V call is TRBV19, the J call TRBJ1-2; 7 positions agree with TRBD1. J gave up 8 bases and V 6 bases, and 6 bases lay outside the gene matches. The CDR3 is 12 residues long. Looked up from germline, CDR1 is LNHDA and CDR2 is SQIVND (reference sequence). The CDR3: CASRQGESGYTF. Here the CDR3 DNA reads TGTGCCAGTAGGCAGGGGGAGAGCGGCTACACCTTC.

This clone has only one observation. The V call is TRBV6-5, the J call TRBJ1-1; D may be TRBD1 (5 bases). Germline V gene lookup returns CDR1 MNHEY and CDR2 SVGAGI. Trimming removed 0 bases from V and 4 bases from J, with 9 bases in between. The CDR3 extends over 14 amino acids. In DNA, the CDR3 is TGTGCCAGCAGTTACTCGGGGAGGGGCACTGAAGCTTTCTTT. This gives the protein CASSYSGRGTEAFF.

This clone has a handful of counts. The V and J genes are TRBV19 and TRBJ2-7; D possibly corresponds to TRBD2 (5 bases). CDR3 size: 13 residues. Germline CDR1 reads LNHDA; CDR2 reads SQIVND (reference sequence). V shed 5 bases and J shed 2 bases, with 10 bases lying between them. The CDR3 nucleotides read TGTGCCAGTAGTCCGGCGGGCCCCTACGAGCAGTACTTC. It is translated as CASSPAGPYEQYF.

V and J are TRBV27 and TRBJ2-5, with D hard to call. V was pared by 1 base and J by 1 base, with 4 bases between. The CDR3 contains 13 residues. Germline assignment: CDR1 MNHEY and CDR2 SMNVEV (reference sequence). The CDR3 DNA is TGTGCCAGCAGTTTATGGGGCCAAGAGACCCAGTACTTC. This gives the protein CASSLWGQETQYF.

This rearrangement joins TRBV6-5 to TRBJ1-1; tentative D call: TRBD1 (5 bases). The V gene's germline CDR1 is MNHEY and CDR2 SVGAGI. This CDR3 region has 15 residues. The V end lost 2 bases, the J end lost 0 bases, and 10 bases lay between the germline ends. This chain's CDR3 is CASSYASGMNTEAFF. In DNA, the CDR3 is TGTGCCAGCAGTTACGCGTCAGGGATGAACACTGAAGCTTTCTTT.

V is TRBV2 and J is TRBJ1-2; D is undetermined. The CDR3 spans 12 residues. CDR1 is SNHLY and CDR2 is FYNNEI in the germline V gene. V lost 6 bases to trimming and J lost 8 bases, with 13 bases between them. CDR3 amino acids: CASSPTASGYTF. CDR3 nucleotides: TGTGCCAGCAGCCCCACTGCGTCGGGCTACACCTTC.

The J gene is TRBJ1-1, the V gene TRBV6-6; 7 nucleotides agree with TRBD1. Germline trimming cut 4 bases from V and 7 bases from J; bases unmatched to any gene: 0. Germline CDR1 and CDR2: MNHNY and SVGAGI (reference sequence). This CDR3 region has 11 residues. This CDR3 is CASSWDSEAFF. The CDR3 region has the DNA TGTGCCAGCAGTTGGGACAGTGAAGCTTTCTTT.

The rearrangement links TRBV6-6 to TRBJ1-6, with D maybe TRBD1 (5 bases). Germline values: CDR1 MNHNY, CDR2 SVGAGI (reference sequence). The CDR3 is 14 amino acids. V was cut by 4 bases and J by 8 bases, with 12 bases left in between. CDR3 nucleotide sequence: TGTGCCAGCAGTTTCCGGGACGCGGATTCACCCCTCCACTTT. This encodes CASSFRDADSPLHF.

The chain has TRBV6-6 and TRBJ2-7; 7 bases match TRBD1. The germline CDR1 and CDR2 sequences are MNHNY and SVGAGI (reference sequence). This CDR3 region has 15 residues. V was clipped by 5 bases and J by 6 bases; unmatched bases: 13. The CDR3 loop reads CASSQQGPGRSEQYF. The CDR3 nucleotides are TGTGCCAGCAGTCAACAGGGGCCAGGAAGGTCCGAGCAGTACTTC.

This chain's CDR3 is CSARQDTEAFF. The CDR3 DNA reads as TGCAGTGCTAGGCAGGACACTGAAGCTTTCTTT. This chain links TRBV20-1 with TRBJ1-1; no firm D call. Germline CDR1 reads DFQATT; CDR2 reads SNEGSKA (reference sequence). This CDR3 is built from 11 residues. Between the trimmed V and J ends, which lost 3 bases and 3 bases, there was a span of 5 bases.

This clone was seen more than once but under ten times. The CDR3 DNA sequence: TGTGCCAGCAGCTTAAGGGGGGGCGCTGCAAGAACCCTAGAGACCCAGTACTTC. Translation: CASSLRGGAARTLETQYF. The genes are TRBV7-9 and TRBJ2-5, with D possibly being TRBD2 (7 bases). V was pared by 2 bases and J by 4 bases, with 23 bases between. This CDR3 contains 18 residues. Germline V CDR1 and CDR2: SEHNR, FQNEAQ (reference sequence).

This clone was detected once. CDR3 protein: CASSLHGGGLAAHRGNEQFF. CDR3 nucleotide sequence: TGTGCCAGCAGCCTCCATGGGGGGGGACTAGCGGCCCATAGGGGCAATGAGCAGTTCTTC. The rearrangement links TRBV9 to TRBJ2-1; TRBD2 agrees at 11 bases. This CDR3 has 20 residues. CDR1 and CDR2 from the germline V gene are SGDLS and YYNGEE. V trimming: 4 bases; J trimming: 6 bases; junction bases outside the gene matches: 21.

The gene calls are TRBV19 and TRBJ1-3; no clear D. Germline assignment: CDR1 LNHDA and CDR2 SQIVND (reference sequence). V lost 10 bases, J lost 0 bases, and 13 bases lay in between. The CDR3 spans 14 residues. For the CDR3, the DNA is TGTGCCACGTCAGGACTGTACTCTGGAAACACCATATATTTT. Protein: CATSGLYSGNTIYF.

This clone was picked up one time. The chain is built from TRBV11-2 and TRBJ1-1; 8 bases map to TRBD1. The J segment lost 4 bases and the V segment lost 5 bases, leaving 3 bases of the junction unmatched. CDR1 is SGHAT, CDR2 FQNNGV, per germline. This CDR3 has 13 amino acids. The CDR3, as DNA: TGTGCCAGCAGCAAAGGGACAGGCACTGAAGCTTTCTTT. Its protein is CASSKGTGTEAFF.

The rearrangement links TRBV7-2 to TRBJ1-6; possibly TRBD1 for D (6 bases). This CDR3 contains 14 residues. Between the trimmed V and J ends, which lost 2 bases and 7 bases, there was a span of 9 bases. Germline V CDR1 and CDR2: SGHTA, FQGNSA. The CDR3 DNA reads as TGTGCCAGCAGCTTAAGGACAGTAAATTCACCCCTCCACTTT. Translating it yields CASSLRTVNSPLHF.

This clone occurred once. The rearrangement links TRBV27 to TRBJ2-3; D gene uncertain. The CDR3 covers 14 residues. CDR1 and CDR2 (germline): MNHEY, SMNVEV (reference sequence). Between the trimmed V and J ends, which lost 6 bases and 4 bases, there was a span of 14 bases. The CDR3 coding sequence is TGTGCCAGCAGCGTGGGGTTCAGCGCAGATACGCAGTATTTT. This sequence encodes CASSVGFSADTQYF.

The V and J genes are TRBV18 and TRBJ1-1, with 8 bases identical to TRBD1. Germline CDR1 reads KGHSH; CDR2 reads LQKENI. With V trimmed by 3 bases and J by 4 bases, 4 bases remained unmatched. The CDR3 consists of 14 residues. The CDR3 nucleotides are TGTGCCAGCTCACCGACCAGGGGGCCCACTGAAGCTTTCTTT. The encoded protein is CASSPTRGPTEAFF.

The chain has TRBV5-6 and TRBJ1-6; the match to TRBD1 covers 8 bases. This CDR3 spans 15 amino acids. V was clipped by 4 bases and J by 5 bases; unmatched bases: 5. Germline loops: CDR1 SGHDT, CDR2 YYEEEE. The DNA of the CDR3 is TGTGCCAGCAGCGTGCCGGGACAGGATAATTCACCCCTCCACTTT. Protein product: CASSVPGQDNSPLHF.

V gene TRBV4-1 combines with J gene TRBJ2-4, with 9 bases lining up with TRBD1. Germline-derived CDR1 and CDR2 are MGHRA and YSYEKL. There are 21 residues in the CDR3. The V and J ends lost 0 bases and 1 base, in that order; junction bases with no gene match: 16. The CDR3 is CASSQERISVRDRAAKNIQYF. Written as DNA, the CDR3 is TGCGCCAGCAGCCAAGAAAGGATTTCGGTGCGGGACAGGGCTGCCAAAAACATTCAGTACTTC.

V usage is TRBV28 and J usage is TRBJ2-7; D is undetermined. This CDR3 is built from 11 residues. Trimming removed 6 bases from V and 4 bases from J, with 7 bases in between. Germline V gene lookup returns CDR1 MDHEN and CDR2 SYDVKM. The CDR3 reads CASRTNYEQYF. The CDR3 region has the DNA TGTGCCAGCAGAACCAATTACGAGCAGTACTTC.

This chain links TRBV7-8 with TRBJ2-5; D perhaps matches TRBD2 (5 bases). Trimming removed 3 bases at V and 5 bases at J, with 19 bases between. The CDR3 has 16 amino acids. Germline assignment: CDR1 SGHVS and CDR2 FQNEAQ. Here the CDR3 reads CASSFGVRGVGETQYF. DNA for the CDR3: TGTGCCAGCAGCTTTGGTGTTCGGGGAGTCGGTGAGACCCAGTACTTC.

Concerning this clone itself: The same CDR3 can be traced to other DNA sequences in this sample. This chain links TRBV29-1 with TRBJ1-2; D not certain. Germline CDR1 and CDR2: SQVTM and ANQGSEA. The CDR3 has 12 residues. V dropped 1 base and J dropped 7 bases, with 10 bases sitting between them. CDR3 sequence reads: CSVEGTRFGYTF. CDR3 nucleotides: TGCAGCGTTGAAGGTACAAGATTTGGCTACACCTTC.

This clone was counted a few times. The V call is TRBV11-3, the J call TRBJ2-1; D tentatively fits TRBD1 or TRBD2 (5 bases each). V was shortened by 8 bases and J by 8 bases, with 10 bases between the two germline ends. Germline assignment: CDR1 SGHNT and CDR2 YENEEA. The CDR3 sequence is 11 residues long. This CDR3 is CASGAGDEQFF. The CDR3 coding sequence is TGTGCCAGCGGGGCCGGGGATGAGCAGTTCTTC.

As regards this clone: The conserved phenylalanine or tryptophan is not found at the CDR3 terminus, so this likely reflects a read error. The DNA is omitted, as the CDR3 cannot be located on it reliably, and the CDR3 follows TCRdb's listing. The chain's CDR3 is CASSGGAGSFV. This sequence joins TRBV6-1 and TRBJ2-3. Germline-derived CDR1 and CDR2 are MNHNS and SASEGT. The CDR3 length is 11 residues, termini included.

The rearrangement joins TRBV19 to TRBJ2-2, with TRBD1 matching 10 bases. The CDR3 sequence is 14 residues long. CDR1 is LNHDA and CDR2 is SQIVND in the germline V gene (reference sequence). The trim removed 6 bases at V and 3 bases at J, leaving 1 base unmatched. The CDR3 protein is CASRDRGDTGELFF. For the CDR3, the DNA is TGTGCCAGTAGGGACAGGGGGGACACCGGGGAGCTGTTTTTT.

The chain combines TRBV4-3 with TRBJ1-2, with D unresolved. V lost 0 bases and J lost 2, with 10 bases in between. The CDR3 has 15 amino acids. CDR1 is LGHNA and CDR2 is YSLEER in the germline V gene. This chain's CDR3 is CASSQEFGRNYGYTF. The DNA for the CDR3 is TGCGCCAGCAGCCAAGAATTCGGCCGAAACTATGGCTACACCTTC.

Note on this clone: The junction and the germline gene differ at one end; a read error may be behind it. The V call is TRBV29-1, the J call TRBJ1-1; no reliable D call. Germline V gives CDR1 SQVTM, CDR2 ANQGSEA. CDR3 length equals 14 residues. Here the CDR3 reads CSGEFGSRNTEAFF. CDR3 sequence (DNA): TGCAGCGGTGAATTTGGCAGTCGGAACACTGAAGCTTTCTTT.